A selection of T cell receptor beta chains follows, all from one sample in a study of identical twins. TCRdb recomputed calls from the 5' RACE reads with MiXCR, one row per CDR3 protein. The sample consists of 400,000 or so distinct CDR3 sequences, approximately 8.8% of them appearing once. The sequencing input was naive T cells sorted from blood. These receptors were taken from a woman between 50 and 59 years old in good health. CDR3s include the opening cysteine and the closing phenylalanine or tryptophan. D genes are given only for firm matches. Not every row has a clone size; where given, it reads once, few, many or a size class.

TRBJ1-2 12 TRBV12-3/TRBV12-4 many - TGTGCCAGCAGTTTAAAAATCCATGGCTACACCTTC CASSLKIHGYTF
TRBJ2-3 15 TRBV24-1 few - TGTGCCACCAGTGATTTGGCTGGGTCCGGAGATACGCAGTATTTT CATSDLAGSGDTQYF
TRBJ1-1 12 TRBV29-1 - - TGCAGCGTTGATTCCAGAACTTCTGAAGCTTTCTTT CSVDSRTSEAFF
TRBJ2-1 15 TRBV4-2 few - TGTGCCAGCAGCCAAGGGGGGATAGCAACCAATGAGCAGTTCTTC CASSQGGIATNEQFF
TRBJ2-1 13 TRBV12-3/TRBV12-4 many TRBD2 TGTGCCAGCCAGCGGGAGACATACAATGAGCAGTTCTTC CASQRETYNEQFF
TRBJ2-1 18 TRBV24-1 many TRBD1 TGTGCCACCAGTGACAGGCTATCGACAGGGAGCGCCTACAATGAGCAGTTCTTC CATSDRLSTGSAYNEQFF
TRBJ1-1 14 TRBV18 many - TGTGCCAGCTCGGAGGGGGGTGTAAACACTGAAGCTTTCTTT CASSEGGVNTEAFF
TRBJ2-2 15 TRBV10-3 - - TGTGCCATCAGTGGTTACGGGACTAACACCGGGGAGCTGTTTTTT CAISGYGTNTGELFF
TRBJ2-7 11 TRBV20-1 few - TGCAGTGCTAGAAGTGTATACGAGCAGTACTTC CSARSVYEQYF
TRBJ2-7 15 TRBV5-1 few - TGCGCCAGCAGCTCATTAGGGGGAAGAGCCTACGAGCAGTACTTC CASSSLGGRAYEQYF
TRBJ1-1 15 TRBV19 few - TGTGCCAGTACTCCAGACAGAAGTCCCTCAACTGAAGCTTTCTTT CASTPDRSPSTEAFF
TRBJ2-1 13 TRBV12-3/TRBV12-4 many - TGTGCCAGCAGTTTTTTCTCCTACAATGAGCAGTTCTTC CASSFFSYNEQFF
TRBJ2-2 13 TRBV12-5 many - TGTGCTAGTGGGCCTCTGAACACCGGGGAGCTGTTTTTT CASGPLNTGELFF
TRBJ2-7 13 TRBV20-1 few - TGCAGTGTAATGTCTGACAGAACCTACGAGCAGTACTTC CSVMSDRTYEQYF
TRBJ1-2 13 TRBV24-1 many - TGTGCCACCAGAGGGGACGGAGATTATGGCTACACCTTC CATRGDGDYGYTF
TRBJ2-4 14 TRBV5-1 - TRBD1 TGCGCCAGCAGCTCCCGGGACAGTAAAAACATTCAGTACTTC CASSSRDSKNIQYF
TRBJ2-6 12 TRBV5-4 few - TGTGCCAGCATAACTGGGGCCAACGTCCTGACTTTC CASITGANVLTF
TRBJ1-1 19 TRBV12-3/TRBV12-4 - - TGTGCCAGCAGTTTAGGGACCTCCCCCACTCTGGGGGCTAACACTGAAGCTTTCTTT CASSLGTSPTLGANTEAFF
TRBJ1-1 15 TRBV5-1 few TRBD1 TGCGCCAGCAGCCGCAGGACAGGGGACGGAGGGGAAGCTTTCTTT CASSRRTGDGGEAFF
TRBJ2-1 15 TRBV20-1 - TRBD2 TGCAGTGCCAAAACCTTCACTAGCGGGAGGACCGAGCAGTTCTTC CSAKTFTSGRTEQFF
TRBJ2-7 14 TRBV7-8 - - TGTGCCAGCAGCTTAGGACAGCGCTCCTACGAGCAGTACTTC CASSLGQRSYEQYF
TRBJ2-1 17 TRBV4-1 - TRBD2 TGCGCCAGCAGCCAAGTAGCGGGAGTATCCTCCTACAATGAGCAGTTCTTC CASSQVAGVSSYNEQFF
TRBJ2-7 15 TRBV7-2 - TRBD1 TGTGCCAGCAGCTGGACCGGGACAGGGGGCTACGAGCAGTACTTC CASSWTGTGGYEQYF
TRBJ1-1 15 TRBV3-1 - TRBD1 TGTGCCAGCAGCCAAGCTTCTCGGGGACAGGCTGAAGCTTTCTTT CASSQASRGQAEAFF
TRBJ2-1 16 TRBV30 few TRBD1 TGTGCCTGCCGGGACAGGGTGGCAGGAGGGAACAATGAGCAGTTCTTC CACRDRVAGGNNEQFF
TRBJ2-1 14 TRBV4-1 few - TGCGCCAGCAGCCAAGATTCACCACTCGATGAGCAGTTCTTC CASSQDSPLDEQFF
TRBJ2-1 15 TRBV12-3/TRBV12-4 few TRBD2 TGTGCCAGCAGCCCCGGGGGTAGCGGGAGCAATGAGCAGTTCTTC CASSPGGSGSNEQFF
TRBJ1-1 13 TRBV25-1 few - TGTGCCAGCAGTCCAATACAGGTTGATGAAGCTTTCTTT CASSPIQVDEAFF
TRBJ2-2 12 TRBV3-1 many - TGTGCCAGCAGCCAGAACACCGGGGAGCTGTTTTTT CASSQNTGELFF
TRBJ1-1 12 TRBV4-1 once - TGCGCCAGCAGCCAGGGACGGTCTGAAGCTTTCTTT CASSQGRSEAFF
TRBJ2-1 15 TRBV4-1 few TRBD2 TGCGCCAGCAGCGTATCGGGGGAGGGTCGGACTGAGCAGTTCTTC CASSVSGEGRTEQFF
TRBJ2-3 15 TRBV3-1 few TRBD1 TGTGCCAGCAGCCAACTGGGCAGGGGGCGACATACGCAGTATTTT CASSQLGRGRHTQYF
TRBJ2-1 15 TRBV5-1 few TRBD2 TGCGCCAGCAGCTTTGAACGGGAGGGTAGCGATGAGCAGTTCTTC CASSFEREGSDEQFF
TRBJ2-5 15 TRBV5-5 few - TGTGCCAGCAGCTTGGAGGCAGGGGTTGTCGAGACCCAGTACTTC CASSLEAGVVETQYF
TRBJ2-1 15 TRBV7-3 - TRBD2 TGTGCCAGCAGCTTATACCTAGCGGCTTACAATGAGCAGTTCTTC CASSLYLAAYNEQFF
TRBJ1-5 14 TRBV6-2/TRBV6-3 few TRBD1 TGTGCCAGCCGGGACAGCGATAGCAATCAGCCCCAGCATTTT CASRDSDSNQPQHF
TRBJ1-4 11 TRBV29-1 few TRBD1 TGCAGCGGAACCCAGGGGGGAAAACTGTTTTTT CSGTQGGKLFF
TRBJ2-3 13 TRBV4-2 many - TGTGCCAGCAGCCAAAACAGGTTAAATACGCAGTATTTT CASSQNRLNTQYF
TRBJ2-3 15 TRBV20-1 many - TGCAGTGCCCTTGGAGTAGCAGGCCGCACAGATACGCAGTATTTT CSALGVAGRTDTQYF
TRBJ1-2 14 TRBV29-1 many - TGCAGCGTTGTAGGCACGCAAGCTAACTATGGCTACACCTTC CSVVGTQANYGYTF
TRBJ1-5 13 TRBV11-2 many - TGTGCCAGCAGCTCCAGGGGAAATCAGCCCCAGCATTTT CASSSRGNQPQHF
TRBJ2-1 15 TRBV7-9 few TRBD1 TGTGCCAGCAGGCCAGTGGCAGGGGGCTACAATGAGCAGTTCTTC CASRPVAGGYNEQFF
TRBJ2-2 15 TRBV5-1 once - TGCGCCAGCAGCTTGCCGGGCGTAAGAGCCGGGGAGCTGTTTTTT CASSLPGVRAGELFF
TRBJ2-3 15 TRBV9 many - TGTGCCAGCAGCGTAAATTCGATCGACACAGATACGCAGTATTTT CASSVNSIDTDTQYF
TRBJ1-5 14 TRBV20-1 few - TGCAGTGCTAGGGCACAGGAGGGGGGTCAGCCCCAGCATTTT CSARAQEGGQPQHF
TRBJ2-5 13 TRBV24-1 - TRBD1 TGTGCCACTAGCGACAGGGGGCGAGAGACCCAGTACTTC CATSDRGRETQYF
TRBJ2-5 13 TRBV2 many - TGTGCCAGCATTCGAGAGACCCAAGAGACCCAGTACTTC CASIRETQETQYF
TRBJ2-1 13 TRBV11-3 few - TGTGCCAGCAGCCCCCCGATAGGGTATGAGCAGTTCTTC CASSPPIGYEQFF
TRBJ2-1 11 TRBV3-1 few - TGTGCCAGCAGCCAATTTGGTGAGCAGTTCTTC CASSQFGEQFF
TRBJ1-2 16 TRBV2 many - TGTGCCAGCAGGACAATCTCTCAGGGAGGTAACTATGGCTACACCTTC CASRTISQGGNYGYTF